This T cell receptor (beta chain) was identified during a study of beta chain features in type 1 diabetes. Expressed TCRB transcripts were sequenced after all isolated RNA was converted to cDNA. Data came from immunoSEQ multiplex PCR; TCRdb stores just in-frame clones and leaves some out. The sample records about 400,000 clones, roughly 13% being singletons. Trimming took off 1 base at V and 5 bases at J, with 6 bases between the two ends. CDR1 is SGHNT and CDR2 is YENEEA in the germline V gene. The CDR3 is 13 amino acids. This clone was observed a handful of times. As yet, its antigen is unknown. The study's findings and limits: Compared to healthy donors, patients appeared to have naive, central memory and Treg TCRB repertoires that were more alike.

The sequence was collected from a man aged 18 to 29 in good health. The sequenced material came from naive CD4+ T cells from blood. This chain links TRBV11-3 with TRBJ2-1, with D hard to call. The CDR3 spells CASSLGQDNEQFF. The CDR3 nucleotides are TGTGCCAGCAGCTTAGGGCAGGACAATGAGCAGTTCTTC.